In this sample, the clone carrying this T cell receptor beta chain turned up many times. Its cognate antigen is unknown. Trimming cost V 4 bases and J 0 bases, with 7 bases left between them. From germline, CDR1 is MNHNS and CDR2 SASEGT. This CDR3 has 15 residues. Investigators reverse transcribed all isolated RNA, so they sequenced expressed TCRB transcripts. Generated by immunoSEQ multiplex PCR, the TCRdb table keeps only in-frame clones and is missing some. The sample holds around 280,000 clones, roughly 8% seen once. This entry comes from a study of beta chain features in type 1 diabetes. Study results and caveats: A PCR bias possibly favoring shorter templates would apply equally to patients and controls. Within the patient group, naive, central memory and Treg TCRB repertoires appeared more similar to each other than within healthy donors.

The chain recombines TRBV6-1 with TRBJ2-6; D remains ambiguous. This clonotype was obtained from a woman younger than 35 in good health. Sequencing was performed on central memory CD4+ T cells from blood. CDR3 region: CASSVYDSGANVLTF. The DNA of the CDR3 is TGTGCCAGCAGTGTCTACGACTCTGGGGCCAACGTCCTGACTTTC.